Here is one T cell receptor beta chain with its context. Its antigen is still unknown. Base-call qualities are not available, and no considerably larger clone is one nucleotide away. The CDR3 regions of human TCRbeta chains were analyzed by immunosequencing. As for the original processing: Repertoire TCRs were checked for matches against a reference library of SARS-CoV-2-specific TCRs that had been generated using the MIRA antigen-specificity platform. Breadth was defined as the fraction of unique TCRs that were SARS-CoV-2-associated. Depth was defined as the fraction of total T cells that were SARS-CoV-2-associated. Using the MIRA data, each spike-specific TCR was assigned both to the spike region to which the TCR was reactive and to a CD4 or CD8 class. Log10-transformed breadth and depth values were compared by one-way ANOVA with Sidak's multiple comparisons tests. Drawn from immuneACCESS, this table holds only the in-frame rearrangements with V and J called that TCRdb kept. Clones are partly lost; checked studies trace under half to an unresolved V gene and leave the rest unexplained. The V and J calls and clone size are taken from that table; D and trimming were inferred from the DNA. The sample contains 120,000 or so clones, roughly nine tenths of them found a single time. The ten largest clones represent 25% to 30% of the sample.

V is shortened by 5 bases, J by 0 bases, and the region joining them spans 7 bases. Its CDR3 holds 13 amino acids, cysteine through phenylalanine. The only DNA kept is the CDR3, 39 bases in frame from the first base. For CDR1 and CDR2, the germline V gene (reference sequence) lists GTSNPN and SVGIG. The data were obtained in a study of T cell responses to AZD1222 COVID-19 vaccine (dated by TCRdb to the early 2020s). At the level of the whole study: AZD1222 recipients given second doses at about 4 weeks or at about 12 weeks were pooled, since spike-specific TCR depth and breadth were not found to differ between the two schedules. A total of approximately 240 trial participants underwent TCR sequencing, of whom nearly 210 received two doses of AZD1222 and about 25 received two doses of the MenACWY control vaccine. Trial participants were enrolled by age into subgroups of 18-55, 56-69 and 70-plus years, and about 150, 27 and 61 TCR-sequenced participants, respectively, were included in these subgroups. General conclusions and limits of the study: Reportedly, almost half of the unique spike-specific TCRs recognized epitopes lying outside the regions that are mutated in the B.1.351 and B.1.1.7 variants. Conclusions about previously exposed vaccinees are limited because only a handful of AZD1222 recipients were SARS-CoV-2 seropositive at baseline. A significant rise in spike-specific TCR breadth and depth was observed after two AZD1222 doses relative to day 0 and relative to MenACWY recipients. Participants were mostly white British and included more females than males, and it was suggested by the authors that clonal diversity may have been underestimated. Because no day 14 peak-response samples were available, the repertoires could be characterized only after the peak T cell response. Vaccine-associated CD4 TCRs spanned the whole spike protein, with dominant responses in regions 160-218 and 743-854. In the small 56-69-year group, the increase in depth fell short of significance, most likely because of low power.

In the paper's terms, the time point label means: baseline before first vaccination. The vaccinee samples were drawn from two UK trials, COV001 and COV002, one of which was a single-blind randomized controlled phase 2/3 trial testing AZD1222 (ChAdOx1 nCoV-19) in healthy adults. For TCRbeta chain sequencing, PBMC samples from trial participants were taken at day 0 and at day 28 after the second dose. The material sequenced was peripheral blood, taken on day 0 of AZD1222 vaccination. The TCR sequence derives from an adult in good health. The chain employs TRBV30 and TRBJ1-4, with the D gene too uncertain to name. The nucleotide sequence reads as follows: TGTGCCTGGGGTGGGGCAACTAATGAAAAACTGTTTTTT. Its coded protein is CAWGGATNEKLFF.